A selection of T cell receptor beta chains follows, all from one sample in a study of cytomegalovirus exposure and HLA in healthy donors. Some clones are missing from TCRdb's copy, which holds only in-frame ones; the method was immunoSEQ multiplex PCR. The sample has 150,000 to 200,000 clones; roughly 82% are singletons. Material: PBMCs. Receptors originate from a woman under 30 in good health and CMV-seronegative. Each CDR3 is given with its conserved first and last residue. D genes are given only for firm matches. Expanded clones get a size class; other rows say once, few or many, or leave the size out.

D	V	size	J	DNA	CDR3
TRBD2	TRBV7-2	.	TRBJ2-5	TGTGCCAGCAGCCATGGACTAGCGGGGGCCGGAACCCAGTACTTC	CASSHGLAGAGTQYF
TRBD2	TRBV10-3	.	TRBJ2-7	TGTGCCATCAGTGACGACGACGGACTAGCGGGGGGGGTATCCTCCTACGAGCAGTACTTC	CAISDDDGLAGGVSSYEQYF
.	TRBV15	.	TRBJ2-2	TGTGCCACCAGCTCCCGGGTGGGGGCGGGCACCGGGGAGCTGTTTTTT	CATSSRVGAGTGELFF
.	TRBV27	.	TRBJ1-1	TGTGCCAGCAGTCCGAGGGTGAGGAACACTGAAGCTTTCTTT	CASSPRVRNTEAFF
.	TRBV19	.	TRBJ1-4	TGTGCCAGTAGTATAGGTCGACAGGCAACTAATGAAAAACTGTTTTTT	CASSIGRQATNEKLFF
.	TRBV13	.	TRBJ1-1	TGTGCCAGCAGCTTAGGGGCCAGGGGCAGAAAGAACACTGAAGCTTTCTTT	CASSLGARGRKNTEAFF
.	TRBV7-6	.	TRBJ2-3	TGTGCCAGCAGGCCCCCGGTAGTAGATACGCAGTATTTT	CASRPPVVDTQYF
TRBD1	TRBV2	.	TRBJ1-2	TGTGCCAGCAGTCTCAGACAGGGTTATGGCTACACCTTC	CASSLRQGYGYTF
TRBD1	TRBV29-1	.	TRBJ1-5	TGCAGCGCTTTGATACCAGGGGGCGTTCAGCCCCAGCATTTT	CSALIPGGVQPQHF
TRBD1	TRBV6-1	.	TRBJ1-6	TGTGCCAGCTATACGGGACAGGGTTCGCTCCACTTT	CASYTGQGSLHF
.	TRBV2	once	TRBJ1-2	TGTGCCAGCCGAGGCCGGGTCTATGGCTACACCTTC	CASRGRVYGYTF
TRBD1	TRBV5-6	.	TRBJ2-1	TGTGCCAGCAGCCAGGAATGGACAGGGGTCTACTACAATGAGCAGTTCTTC	CASSQEWTGVYYNEQFF
TRBD1	TRBV5-4	.	TRBJ1-4	TGTGCCAGCAGCTTGGACCCGACAGGGGTTAATGAAAAACTGTTTTTT	CASSLDPTGVNEKLFF
.	TRBV15	.	TRBJ2-3	TGTGCCACCAGCAGAGATCATATCCCGAGAGCTAGCACAGATACGCAGTATTTT	CATSRDHIPRASTDTQYF
.	TRBV19	.	TRBJ2-7	TGTGCCAGTAGTATAAGGCAGGGCTCCTACGAGCAGTACTTC	CASSIRQGSYEQYF
.	TRBV4-1	.	TRBJ2-3	TGCGCCAGCAGCCAAGAACCTGGAAGACTAGTGCGCACAGATACGCAGTATTTT	CASSQEPGRLVRTDTQYF
.	TRBV5-8	.	TRBJ1-4	TGTGCCAGCAGTCTCGCAGATGAAAAACTGTTTTTT	CASSLADEKLFF
.	TRBV2	.	TRBJ1-1	TGTGCCAGCAGTGAGTTTCGGGGTTTCGGGAACACTGAAGCTTTCTTT	CASSEFRGFGNTEAFF
.	TRBV25-1	.	TRBJ2-6	TGTGCCTCTGGCGGTTCTGGGGCCAACGTCCTGACTTTC	CASGGSGANVLTF
.	TRBV5-4	once	TRBJ1-2	TGTGCCAGCAGCTTGGTCAGGGATCCTAACTATGGCTACACCTTC	CASSLVRDPNYGYTF
.	TRBV10-1	few	TRBJ2-7	TGCGCCAGCAGTGAGTATGACCTGGACAGACCTGTGGGCTACGAGCAGTACTTC	CASSEYDLDRPVGYEQYF
TRBD2	TRBV2	.	TRBJ2-1	TGTGCCAGCAGTTCCGGACTAGCACTTAATGAGCAGTTCTTC	CASSSGLALNEQFF
.	TRBV7-6	.	TRBJ1-5	TGTGCCAGCAGCCTAAATAGCAATCAGCCCCAGCATTTT	CASSLNSNQPQHF
TRBD1	TRBV6-5	.	TRBJ1-2	TGTGCCAGCAGTTACGGTTGGGAAACAGGGGTGGATGGCTACACCTTC	CASSYGWETGVDGYTF
TRBD2	TRBV10-3	.	TRBJ2-7	TGTGCCATCAGGGGACTAGAGGGCTACGAGCAGTACTTC	CAIRGLEGYEQYF
.	TRBV30	.	TRBJ1-1	TGTGCCTGGAGTACACCCTGGGCCACTGAAGCTTTCTTT	CAWSTPWATEAFF
.	TRBV4-2	.	TRBJ1-1	TGTGCCAGCAGCCAACCCCTGCAGGGAAACACTGAAGCTTTCTTT	CASSQPLQGNTEAFF
.	TRBV30	.	TRBJ2-6	TGTGCCTGGCAAGCCCCCTGGACTCCTGGGGCCAACGTCCTGACTTTC	CAWQAPWTPGANVLTF
.	TRBV27	.	TRBJ1-1	TGTGCCAGCAGTTTACCAGGGGCCAACACTGAAGCTTTCTTT	CASSLPGANTEAFF
TRBD1	TRBV30	.	TRBJ1-2	TGTGCAAAAACAGGGGGATCCTCTTTGTATGGCTACACCTTC	CAKTGGSSLYGYTF
.	TRBV20-1	.	TRBJ2-2	TGCAGTGCCTACAGCACCGGGGAGCTGTTTTTT	CSAYSTGELFF
.	TRBV11-1	.	TRBJ1-1	TGTGCCAGCAGCTTCGGATCCGGGACAAAAAACACTGAAGCTTTCTTT	CASSFGSGTKNTEAFF
TRBD2	TRBV25-1	.	TRBJ2-5	TGTGCCAGCAGTGTAGCGGGGCAAGAGACCCAGTACTTC	CASSVAGQETQYF
.	TRBV15	.	TRBJ2-1	TGTGCCACCAGCAGAATGGTCGGGGATGGAGATGAGCAGTTCTTC	CATSRMVGDGDEQFF
TRBD2	TRBV5-4	.	TRBJ2-2	TGTGCCAGCAGCCCGCTAGCGGGGGGCCCCGGGGAGCTGTTTTTT	CASSPLAGGPGELFF
.	TRBV7-6	.	TRBJ1-4	TGTGCCAGCAGCTTCGGAGGGGCAGTCCTTAATGAAAAACTGTTTTTT	CASSFGGAVLNEKLFF
.	TRBV29-1	.	TRBJ2-7	TGCAGCGTTGAAACACACAGACGGACAGACTACGAGCAGTACTTC	CSVETHRRTDYEQYF
TRBD2	TRBV29-1	.	TRBJ2-3	TGCAGCGTTGAACGACGGCTAGCGGGAGTCGGGGATACGCAGTATTTT	CSVERRLAGVGDTQYF
.	TRBV19	.	TRBJ1-2	TGTGCCAGCTCTTCATGGGCAGGGGATTGGTACAACACCTTC	CASSSWAGDWYNTF
.	TRBV6-5	.	TRBJ1-4	TGTGCCAGCAGCTTACAGATAACTAATGAAAAACTGTTTTTT	CASSLQITNEKLFF
.	TRBV6-1	.	TRBJ2-3	TGTGCCAGCAGTGCAGGGGCCCTATACGCAGATACGCAGTATTTT	CASSAGALYADTQYF
TRBD2	TRBV2	.	TRBJ2-2	TGTGCCAGCAGGTTCGGGACTACCCTCACCGGGGAGCTGTTTTTT	CASRFGTTLTGELFF
.	TRBV7-2	.	TRBJ1-5	TGTGCCAGCAGCTTAGCGGGGGGGAATAGCAATCAGCCCCAGCATTTT	CASSLAGGNSNQPQHF
.	TRBV6-5	.	TRBJ2-5	TGTGCCAGCAGTTGGGCCAGGGTGGACGGGACCCAGTACTTC	CASSWARVDGTQYF
.	TRBV25-1	.	TRBJ2-3	TGTGCCAGCAGTGAACGTAGTCTAGATACGCAGTATTTT	CASSERSLDTQYF
TRBD1	TRBV19	.	TRBJ1-1	TGTGCCAGCAACAGGGGGCAAAAGAGCACTGAAGCTTTCTTT	CASNRGQKSTEAFF
.	TRBV10-3	few	TRBJ2-3	TGTGCCATCAGTGAAGTGGGGCAGGGGACAGATACGCAGTATTTT	CAISEVGQGTDTQYF
.	TRBV5-1	once	TRBJ2-1	TGCGCCAGCAGCTTGGCCTTAGCGGCTAGCTACAATGAGCAGTTCTTC	CASSLALAASYNEQFF
.	TRBV5-4	.	TRBJ2-7	TGTGCCAGCAGCTTCCGCCTACAGGGTCCGTACGAGCAGTACTTC	CASSFRLQGPYEQYF
.	TRBV11-2	.	TRBJ2-1	TGTGCCAGCAGCTTAGATCCAGGTCAGAACAATGAGCAGTTCTTC	CASSLDPGQNNEQFF
.	TRBV7-3	.	TRBJ1-1	TGTGCCAGCAGCTTAACAGATGAGACTGAAGCTTTCTTT	CASSLTDETEAFF
.	TRBV6-5	.	TRBJ2-6	TGTGCCAGCAGTTACCAAGAGGGCTTGGGGGCCAACGTCCTGACTTTC	CASSYQEGLGANVLTF